Below, one TCR beta chain is given with its context. The target of this receptor is not known. The record has no base qualities; no much larger clone is one base away. This record belongs to a study of molecular identifiers for immune sequencing clone quantification (dated by TCRdb to between 2017 and 2018). Broadly, across the study: In a replicate experiment, RNA from roughly 20,000 or 100,000 naive CD8 T cells was split into five aliquots, four of which were sequenced. The study was a methods study using CD8 T cells to benchmark molecular-identifier clustering-based TCR repertoire sequencing (MIDCIRS) and TCR RNA copy counting. Summary of the overall study and its limitations: When barcode sub-clustering was left out, chimeric consensus sequences inflated TCR diversity, with chimeras reaching as high as 47%. The naive libraries included spiked-in Jurkat TCR RNA (around 10 copies' worth), and this RNA is not part of the donor repertoire. Modeling gave about three recovered TCR RNA copies per cell versus around 10 by digital PCR, implying roughly 29% capture efficiency. Highly expanded clone sizes could be underestimated if identical TCR molecules share a barcode. Clones above 20 RNA copies held over 99% of molecules in CMV-specific effector cells but under 1% in naive cells. Spiked-in Jurkat TCR RNA equivalent to a single cell was reported to be detectable even among more than 900,000 naive CD8 T cells.

Libraries of naive CD8 T cells were built from around 20,000 to 990,000 sorted cells, with 10%, 30% or 50% of the purified RNA used. Naive CD8 T cells were FACS-sorted as CD8+CD4-CCR7+CD45RA+ on a BD FACSAria II into RLT Plus buffer. Detection sensitivity was tested by spiking Jurkat RNA equal to some 10 TCR copies' worth into samples containing roughly 19,000-1,100,000 naive CD8 T cells. CD8 T cells were enriched with RosetteSep CD8+ T Cell Enrichment Cocktail and Ficoll-Paque, followed by ACK red cell lysis. Libraries were made using PCR. Sequencing was performed on a NextSeq 500. Bulk TCR libraries were prepared as previously described, using TCR primers listed in Table S5. Total RNA was purified with the Qiagen AllPrep DNA/RNA kit. Reads from multiple sequencing runs of the same library were pooled before analysis. The authors' analysis ran thus. Reads were retained only if the reads had an exact TCR constant sequence, and the retained reads were trimmed to 150 nt and grouped according to their 12-nt molecular barcodes. Reads in each barcode group were sub-clustered using a 15% Levenshtein threshold, and a quality-weighted consensus sequence was built for each RNA molecule. Non-functional sequences were removed, as were lower-count sequences one edit away from another. Based on a fit of two negative binomial distributions, barcode sub-clusters having less than 20% of the maximum read count were discarded. TCRdb reanalyzed the raw reads on its own, using fastp at Q25 for trimming and MiXCR for clone calling, and kept in-frame beta chains. For every CDR3 protein sequence, its rows merge into one entry that carries the most common genes and DNA. The V and J calls shown here were made by TCRdb, not taken from the authors' results. The sample table lists around 470,000 distinct CDR3 sequences, 25% of them with a count of one. Roughly 0.79% of the sample is taken by the ten largest.

Between the V and J ends, shortened by 3 bases and 3 bases respectively, the junction contains 6 bases. CDR1 is given as DFQATT and CDR2 as SNEGSKA, both from the germline V gene (reference sequence). Including cysteine and phenylalanine, the CDR3 has 11 amino acids. Only the CDR3 portion is preserved as DNA: 33 bases, with reading frame beginning at the first base. This receptor was obtained from a human donor in good health. Some libraries in this study had Jurkat cell RNA spiked in. Sequenced sample: naive CD8+ T cells from blood, with Jurkat cell RNA spiked in. The cell subset or site label for this specimen denotes: FACS-sorted CD8+CD4-CCR7+CD45RA+ naive T cells. The sequence is built from TRBV20-1 and TRBJ2-7, with no confident D gene call. The nucleotide sequence reads TGCAGTGCTAGTGGGGACTACGAGCAGTACTTC. The translation is CSASGDYEQYF.